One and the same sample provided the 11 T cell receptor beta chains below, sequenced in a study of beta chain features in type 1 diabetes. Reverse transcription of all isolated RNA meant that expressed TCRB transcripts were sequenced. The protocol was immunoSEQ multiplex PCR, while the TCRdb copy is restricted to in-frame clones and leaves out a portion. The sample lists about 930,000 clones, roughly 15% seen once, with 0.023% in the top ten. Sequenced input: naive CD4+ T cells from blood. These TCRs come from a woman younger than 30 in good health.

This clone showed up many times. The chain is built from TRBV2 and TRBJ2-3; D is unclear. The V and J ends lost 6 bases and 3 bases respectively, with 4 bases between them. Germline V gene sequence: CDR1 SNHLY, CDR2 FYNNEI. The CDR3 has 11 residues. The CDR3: CASRETDTQYF. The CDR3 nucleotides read TGTGCCAGCAGGGAAACAGATACGCAGTATTTT.

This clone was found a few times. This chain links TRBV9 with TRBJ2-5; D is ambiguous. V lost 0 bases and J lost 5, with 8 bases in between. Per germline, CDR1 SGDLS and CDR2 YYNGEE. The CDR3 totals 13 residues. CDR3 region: CASSVAPAETQYF. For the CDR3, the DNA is TGTGCCAGCAGCGTAGCCCCCGCGGAGACCCAGTACTTC.

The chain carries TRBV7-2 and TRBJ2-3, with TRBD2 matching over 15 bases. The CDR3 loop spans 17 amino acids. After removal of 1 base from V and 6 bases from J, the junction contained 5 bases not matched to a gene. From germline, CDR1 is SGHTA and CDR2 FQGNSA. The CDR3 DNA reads TGTGCCAGCAGCTTAGGATCCGGGACTAGCGGGAGGGATACGCAGTATTTT. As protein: CASSLGSGTSGRDTQYF.

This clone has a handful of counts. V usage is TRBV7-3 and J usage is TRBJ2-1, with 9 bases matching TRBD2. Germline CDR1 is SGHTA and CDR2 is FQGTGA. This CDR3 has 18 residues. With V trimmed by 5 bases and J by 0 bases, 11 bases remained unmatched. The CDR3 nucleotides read TGTGCCAGCAGCCCTGGGAATAGCGGGAGAACCTCCTACAATGAGCAGTTCTTC. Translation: CASSPGNSGRTSYNEQFF.

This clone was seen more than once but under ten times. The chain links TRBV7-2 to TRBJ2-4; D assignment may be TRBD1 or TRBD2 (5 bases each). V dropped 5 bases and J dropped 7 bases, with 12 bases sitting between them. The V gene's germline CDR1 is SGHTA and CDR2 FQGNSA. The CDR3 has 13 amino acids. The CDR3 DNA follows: TGTGCCAGCAGCGGTGGGGGATCGAACATTCAGTACTTC. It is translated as CASSGGGSNIQYF.

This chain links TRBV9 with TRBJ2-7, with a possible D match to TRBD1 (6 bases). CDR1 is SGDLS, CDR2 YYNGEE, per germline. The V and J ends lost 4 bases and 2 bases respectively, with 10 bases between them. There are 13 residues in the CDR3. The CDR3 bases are TGTGCCAGCAGCCCCAGGGACACCTACGAGCAGTACTTC. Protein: CASSPRDTYEQYF.

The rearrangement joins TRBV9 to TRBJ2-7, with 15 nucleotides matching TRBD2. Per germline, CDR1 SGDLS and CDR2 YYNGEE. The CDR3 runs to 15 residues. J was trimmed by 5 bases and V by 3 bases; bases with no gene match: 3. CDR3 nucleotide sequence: TGTGCCAGCAGCGCCGGGACTAGCGGGAGGAACGAGCAGTACTTC. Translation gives CASSAGTSGRNEQYF.

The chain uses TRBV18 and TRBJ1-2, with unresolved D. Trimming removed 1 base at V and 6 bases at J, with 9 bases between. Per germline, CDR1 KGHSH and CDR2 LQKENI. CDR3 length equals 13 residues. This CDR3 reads CASSPQGQDGYTF. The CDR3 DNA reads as TGTGCCAGCTCACCACAGGGCCAGGATGGCTACACCTTC.

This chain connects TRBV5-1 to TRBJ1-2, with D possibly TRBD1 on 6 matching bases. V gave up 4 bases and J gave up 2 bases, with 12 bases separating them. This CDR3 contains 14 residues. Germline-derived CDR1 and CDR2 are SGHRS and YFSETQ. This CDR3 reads CASSAETGNYGYTF. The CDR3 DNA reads TGCGCCAGCAGCGCGGAAACAGGGAACTATGGCTACACCTTC. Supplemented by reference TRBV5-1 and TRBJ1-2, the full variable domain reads KAGVTQTPRYLIKTRGQQVTLSCSPISGHRSVSWYQQTPGQGLQFLFEYFSETQRNKGNFPGRFSGRQFSNSRSEMNVSTLELGDSALYLCASSAETGNYGYTFGSGTRLTVV.

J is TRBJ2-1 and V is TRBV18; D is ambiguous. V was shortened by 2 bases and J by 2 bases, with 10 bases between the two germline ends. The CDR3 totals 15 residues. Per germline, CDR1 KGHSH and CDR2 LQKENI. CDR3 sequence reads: CASSPIGSTYNEQFF. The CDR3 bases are TGTGCCAGCTCACCAATCGGGTCCACCTACAATGAGCAGTTCTTC.

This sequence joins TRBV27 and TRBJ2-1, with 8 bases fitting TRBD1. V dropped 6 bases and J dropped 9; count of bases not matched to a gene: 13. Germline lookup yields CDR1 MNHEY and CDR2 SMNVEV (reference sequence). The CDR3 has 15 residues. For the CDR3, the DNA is TGTGCCAGCAGCGATAGGGGGGCAGGGGGCGGTGAGCAGTTCTTC. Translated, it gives CASSDRGAGGGEQFF.